These T cell receptor beta chains were read from a single sample in a study of T-cell reconstitution after alpha-beta-depleted transplantation in children. MiXCR, run by TCRdb on the PCR reads, gives a single entry per CDR3 protein. The sample lists about 290,000 distinct CDR3 sequences, over 9.5% occurring once. Material: PBMCs, obtained before TCRalphabeta/CD19-depleted stem cell transplant. The origin of the receptors is a boy less than two years old with acute myeloid leukemia, due to receive a stem cell transplant. The conserved cysteine and the conserved F or W are not part of the CDR3 here.

CDR3	J	V
ASSSSPDSQPQH	TRBJ1-5	TRBV12-3/TRBV12-4
ASSPEGAGRRYGYT	TRBJ1-2	TRBV28
ASSTGPRQETQY	TRBJ2-5	TRBV28
ASSPAQGTQPQH	TRBJ1-5	TRBV21-1
ASSPFGATYNEQF	TRBJ2-1	TRBV12-3/TRBV12-4
ASSLQTYNEQF	TRBJ2-1	TRBV28
ASSPLAGESYNEQF	TRBJ2-1	TRBV7-9
ASSPGTGVQPQH	TRBJ1-5	TRBV28
ASSYEGIRAYEQY	TRBJ2-7	TRBV6-2/TRBV6-3
ASSRRTSGTYNEQF	TRBJ2-1	TRBV9
ASSFLGSNQPQH	TRBJ1-5	TRBV7-6
ASSEAGGGPYEQY	TRBJ2-7	TRBV2
ASSPQGLAGGSGSYNEQF	TRBJ2-1	TRBV7-3
ASSFLGSNRVAAF	TRBJ1-1	TRBV7-2
ASSSTLGSGELF	TRBJ2-2	TRBV11-2